This T cell receptor beta chain derives from a study of shared clonotypes between healthy human individuals. The naive CD8 fraction comprised CD45RO-negative cells positively selected for CCR7 and excluded terminally differentiated effector memory CD45RA+ cells. The donors, healthy adults who were HIV-negative, had experienced no recent acute infections or vaccinations. CDR1 and CDR2 (germline): GTSNPN, SVGIG (reference sequence). The CDR3 contains 15 residues. V lost 2 bases to trimming and J lost 2 bases, with 13 bases between them. Deep was the level at which the assay was run. Original processing methods: Junction-only sequences without quality scores were provided by ImmunoSEQ, so filtering was different. Assay used: immunoSEQ multiplex PCR; TCRdb lists only in-frame clones, some missing. V and J calls and clone size come straight from that table; D and trimming were deduced from the DNA. The repertoire holds about 2.2 million clones, with 93% as singletons.

The sequence derives from a man between 18 and 35 years old in good health. Some clones in this sample may be carry-over from other donors' samples. Source material: naive CD8+ T cells from PBMCs. This chain connects TRBV30 to TRBJ1-5; no clear D gene. CDR3 sequence (DNA): TGTGCCTGGAGTCCTAGCGGGTGGGGCAATCAGCCCCAGCATTTT. This codes for CAWSPSGWGNQPQHF.